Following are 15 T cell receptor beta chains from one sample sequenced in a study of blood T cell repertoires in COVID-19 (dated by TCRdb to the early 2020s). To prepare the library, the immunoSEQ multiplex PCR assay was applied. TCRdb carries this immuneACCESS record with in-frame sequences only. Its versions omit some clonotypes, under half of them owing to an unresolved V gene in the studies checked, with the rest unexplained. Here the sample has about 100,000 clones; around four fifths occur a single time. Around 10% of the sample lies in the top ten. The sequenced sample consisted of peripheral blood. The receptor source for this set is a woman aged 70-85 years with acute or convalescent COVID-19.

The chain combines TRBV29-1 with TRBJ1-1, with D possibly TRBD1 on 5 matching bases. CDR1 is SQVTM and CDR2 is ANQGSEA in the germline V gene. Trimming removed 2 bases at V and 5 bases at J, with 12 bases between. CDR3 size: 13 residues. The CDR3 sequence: CSVEMAGGTEAFF. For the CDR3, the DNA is TGCAGCGTTGAAATGGCGGGGGGTACTGAAGCTTTCTTT.

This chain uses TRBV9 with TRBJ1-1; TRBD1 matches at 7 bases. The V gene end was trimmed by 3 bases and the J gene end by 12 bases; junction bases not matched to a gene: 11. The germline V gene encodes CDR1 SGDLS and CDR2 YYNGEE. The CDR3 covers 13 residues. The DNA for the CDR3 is TGTGCCAGCAGCGGTGAAGTAGGGACAGAACCTTTCTTT. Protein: CASSGEVGTEPFF.

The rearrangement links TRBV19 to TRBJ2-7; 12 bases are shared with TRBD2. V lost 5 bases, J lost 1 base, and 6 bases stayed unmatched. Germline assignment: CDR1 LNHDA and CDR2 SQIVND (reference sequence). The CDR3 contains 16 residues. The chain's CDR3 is CASSAQTSGGSYEQYF. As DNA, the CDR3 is TGTGCCAGTAGTGCCCAGACTAGCGGGGGATCCTACGAGCAGTACTTC. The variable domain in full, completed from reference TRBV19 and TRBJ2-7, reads DGGITQSPKYLFRKEGQNVTLSCEQNLNHDAMYWYRQDPGQGLRLIYYSQIVNDFQKGDIAEGYSVSREKKESFPLTVTSAQKNPTAFYLCASSAQTSGGSYEQYFGPGTRLTVT.

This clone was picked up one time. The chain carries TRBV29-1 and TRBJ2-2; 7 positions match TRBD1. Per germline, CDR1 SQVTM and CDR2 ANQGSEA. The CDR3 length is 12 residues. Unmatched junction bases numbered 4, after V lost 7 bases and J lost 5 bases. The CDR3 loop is CSAGQETGELFF. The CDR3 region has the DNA TGCAGCGCCGGACAGGAGACCGGGGAGCTGTTTTTT.

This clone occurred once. For the CDR3, the DNA is TGCGCCAGCCAGGTGACGGACTCCTACAATGAGCAGTTCTTC. Translation: CASQVTDSYNEQFF. This chain joins TRBV5-1 and TRBJ2-1; D is ambiguous. The CDR3 sequence is 14 residues long. Germline-derived CDR1 and CDR2 are SGHRS and YFSETQ. Trimming left V 7 bases short and J 0 bases short, with 11 bases between.

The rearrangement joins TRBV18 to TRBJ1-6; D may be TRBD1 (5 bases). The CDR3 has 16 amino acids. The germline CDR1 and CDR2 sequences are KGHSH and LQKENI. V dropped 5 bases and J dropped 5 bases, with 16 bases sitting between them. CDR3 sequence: CASSILQVNDNSPLHF. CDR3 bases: TGTGCCAGCTCAATCTTACAGGTTAACGATAATTCACCCCTCCACTTT.

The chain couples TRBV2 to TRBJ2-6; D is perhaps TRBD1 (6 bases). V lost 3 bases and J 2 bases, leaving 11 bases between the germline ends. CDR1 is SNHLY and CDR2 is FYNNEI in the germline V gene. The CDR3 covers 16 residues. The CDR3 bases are TGTGCCAGCAGTGATTACAGGGAAGCTGGGGCCAACGTCCTGACTTTC. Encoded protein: CASSDYREAGANVLTF.

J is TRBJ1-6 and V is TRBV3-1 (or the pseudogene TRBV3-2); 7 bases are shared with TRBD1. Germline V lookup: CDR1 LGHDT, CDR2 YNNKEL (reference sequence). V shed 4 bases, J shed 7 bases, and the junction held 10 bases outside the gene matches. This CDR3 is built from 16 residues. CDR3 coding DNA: TGTGCCAGCAGCCTTAAACCGGGACAGAGGAATTCACCCCTCCACTTT. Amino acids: CASSLKPGQRNSPLHF.

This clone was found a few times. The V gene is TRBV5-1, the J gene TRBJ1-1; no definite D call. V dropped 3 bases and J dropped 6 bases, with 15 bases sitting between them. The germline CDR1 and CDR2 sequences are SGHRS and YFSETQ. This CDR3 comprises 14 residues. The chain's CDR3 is CASSSGESSAEAFF. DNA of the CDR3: TGCGCCAGCAGCTCGGGAGAAAGCAGCGCTGAAGCTTTCTTT.

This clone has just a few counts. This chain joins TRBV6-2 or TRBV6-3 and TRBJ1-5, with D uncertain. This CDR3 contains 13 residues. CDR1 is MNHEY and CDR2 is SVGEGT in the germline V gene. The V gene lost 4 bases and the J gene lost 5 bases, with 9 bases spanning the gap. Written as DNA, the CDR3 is TGTGCCAGCAGTTCGGGAGGGTATCAGCCCCAGCATTTT. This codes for CASSSGGYQPQHF.

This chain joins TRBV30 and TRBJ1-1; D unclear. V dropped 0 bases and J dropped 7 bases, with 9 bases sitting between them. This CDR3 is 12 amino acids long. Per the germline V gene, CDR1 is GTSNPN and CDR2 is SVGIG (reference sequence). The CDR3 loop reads CAWSVGGDEAFF. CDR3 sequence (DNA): TGTGCCTGGAGTGTGGGCGGGGATGAAGCTTTCTTT.

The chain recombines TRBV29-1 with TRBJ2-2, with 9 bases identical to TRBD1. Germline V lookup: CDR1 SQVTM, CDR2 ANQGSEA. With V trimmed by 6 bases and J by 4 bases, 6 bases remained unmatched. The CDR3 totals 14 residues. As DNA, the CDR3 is TGCAGCGTCCAAACAGGGGGCTTCACCGGGGAGCTGTTTTTT. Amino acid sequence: CSVQTGGFTGELFF.

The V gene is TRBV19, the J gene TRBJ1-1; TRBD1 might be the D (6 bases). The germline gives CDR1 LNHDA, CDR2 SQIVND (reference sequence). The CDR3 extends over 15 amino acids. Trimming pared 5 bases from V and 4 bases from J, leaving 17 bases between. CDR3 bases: TGTGCCAGTAGTTCCACAGGGACCACGGGCACTGAAGCTTTCTTT. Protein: CASSSTGTTGTEAFF.

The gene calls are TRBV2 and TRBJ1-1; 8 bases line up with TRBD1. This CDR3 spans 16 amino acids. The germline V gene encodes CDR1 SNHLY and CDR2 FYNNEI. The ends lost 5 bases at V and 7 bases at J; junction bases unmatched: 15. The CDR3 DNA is TGTGCCAGCAGTACTAGACCCGGGACAGGAATACTTGAAGCTTTCTTT. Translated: CASSTRPGTGILEAFF.

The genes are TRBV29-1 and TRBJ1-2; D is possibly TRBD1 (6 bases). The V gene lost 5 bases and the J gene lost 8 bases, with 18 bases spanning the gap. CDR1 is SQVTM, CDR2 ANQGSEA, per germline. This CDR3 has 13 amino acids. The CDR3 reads CSVPLQGGYGYTF. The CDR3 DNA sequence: TGCAGCGTTCCTCTACAGGGTGGTTACGGCTACACCTTC.